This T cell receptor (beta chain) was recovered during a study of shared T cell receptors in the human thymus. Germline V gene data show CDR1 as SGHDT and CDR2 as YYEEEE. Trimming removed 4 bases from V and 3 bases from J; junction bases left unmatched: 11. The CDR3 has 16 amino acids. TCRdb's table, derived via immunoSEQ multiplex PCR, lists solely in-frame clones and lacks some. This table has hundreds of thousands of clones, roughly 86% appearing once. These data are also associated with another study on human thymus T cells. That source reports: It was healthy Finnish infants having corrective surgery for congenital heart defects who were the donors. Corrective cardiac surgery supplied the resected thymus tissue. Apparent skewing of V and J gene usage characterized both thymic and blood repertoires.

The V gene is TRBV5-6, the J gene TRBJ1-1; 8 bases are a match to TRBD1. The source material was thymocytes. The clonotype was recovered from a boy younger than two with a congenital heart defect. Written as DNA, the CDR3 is TGTGCCAGCAGCCACAAGACAGGGGTCAAGGACACTGAAGCTTTCTTT. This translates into CASSHKTGVKDTEAFF.